The source of this T cell receptor (beta chain) is a study of blood T cell repertoires in COVID-19. Study in general: The cDNA or gDNA used as material had been derived from T cells, B-cell-depleted T cells, or PBMCs.

Per the study methods: Quantification of nucleated cells was approximated via reference gene primer amplification. Produced via immunoSEQ multiplex PCR; TCRdb's table is partial and in-frame only. Clone size and the V and J calls come from that table; the DNA yielded D and trimming. This repertoire shows more than 250,000 clones, about 90% found once; its top ten account for about 5%. CDR3 length equals 14 residues. V was pared by 7 bases and J by 2 bases, with 5 bases of the junction left unmatched. From germline, CDR1 is LNHDA and CDR2 SQIVND (reference sequence). The V call is TRBV19, the J call TRBJ2-3; TRBD1 matches at 8 bases. Sequenced sample: PBMCs or T cells enriched from blood (not recorded which). This TCR was recovered from a woman aged 25-40 years who had recovered from COVID-19. Written as DNA, the CDR3 is TGTGCCAGTACGGACAGGGACCTCACAGATACGCAGTATTTT. It encodes CASTDRDLTDTQYF.